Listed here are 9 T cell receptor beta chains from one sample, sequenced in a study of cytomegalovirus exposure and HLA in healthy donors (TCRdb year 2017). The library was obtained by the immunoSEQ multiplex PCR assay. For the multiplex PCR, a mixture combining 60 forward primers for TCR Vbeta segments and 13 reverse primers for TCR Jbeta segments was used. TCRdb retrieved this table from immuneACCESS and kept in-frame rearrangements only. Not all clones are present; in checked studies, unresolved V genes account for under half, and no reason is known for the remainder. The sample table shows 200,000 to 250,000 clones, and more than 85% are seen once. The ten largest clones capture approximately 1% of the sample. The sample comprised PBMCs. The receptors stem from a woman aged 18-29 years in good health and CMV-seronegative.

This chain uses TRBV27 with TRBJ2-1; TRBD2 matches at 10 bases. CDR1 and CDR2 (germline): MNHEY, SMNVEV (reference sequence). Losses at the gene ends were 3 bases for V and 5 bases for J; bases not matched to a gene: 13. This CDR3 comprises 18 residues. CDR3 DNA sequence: TGTGCCAGCAGTTTTGTAGCGGGAGGTGTTCTTATGAACAATGAGCAGTTCTTC. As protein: CASSFVAGGVLMNNEQFF.

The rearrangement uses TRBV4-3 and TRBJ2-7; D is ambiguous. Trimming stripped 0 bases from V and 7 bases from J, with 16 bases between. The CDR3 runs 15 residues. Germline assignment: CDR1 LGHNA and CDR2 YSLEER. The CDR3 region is CASSQDPPGFGEQYF. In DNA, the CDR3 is TGCGCCAGCAGCCAAGACCCGCCAGGATTTGGTGAGCAGTACTTC.

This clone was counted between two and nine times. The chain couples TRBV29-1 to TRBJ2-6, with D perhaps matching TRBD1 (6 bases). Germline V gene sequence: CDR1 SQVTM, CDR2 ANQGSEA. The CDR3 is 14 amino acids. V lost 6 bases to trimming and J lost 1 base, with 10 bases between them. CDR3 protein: CSVETGSGANVLTF. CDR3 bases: TGCAGCGTAGAGACAGGTTCTGGGGCCAACGTCCTGACTTTC.

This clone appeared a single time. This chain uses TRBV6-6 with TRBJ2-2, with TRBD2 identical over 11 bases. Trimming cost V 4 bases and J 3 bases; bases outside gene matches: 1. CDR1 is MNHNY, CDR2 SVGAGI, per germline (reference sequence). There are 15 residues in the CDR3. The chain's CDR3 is CASSSSGGHTGELFF. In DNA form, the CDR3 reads TGTGCCAGCAGTTCTAGCGGGGGGCACACCGGGGAGCTGTTTTTT.

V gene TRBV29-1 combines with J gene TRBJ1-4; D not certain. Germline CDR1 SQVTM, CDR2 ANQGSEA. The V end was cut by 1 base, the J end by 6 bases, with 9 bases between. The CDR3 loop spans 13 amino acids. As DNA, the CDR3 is TGCAGCGTTGAAGGGGCTTGGGATGAAAAACTGTTTTTT. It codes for CSVEGAWDEKLFF. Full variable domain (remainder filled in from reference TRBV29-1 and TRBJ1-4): SAVISQKPSRDICQRGTSLTIQCQVDSQVTMMFWYRQQPGQSLTLIATANQGSEATYESGFVIDKFPISRPNLTFSTLTVSNMSPEDSSIYLCSVEGAWDEKLFFGSGTQLSVL.

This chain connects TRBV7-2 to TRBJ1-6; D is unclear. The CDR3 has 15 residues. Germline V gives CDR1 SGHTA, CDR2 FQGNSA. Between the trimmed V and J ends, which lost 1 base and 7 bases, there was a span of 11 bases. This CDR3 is CASSLDPTANSPLHF. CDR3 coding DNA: TGTGCCAGCAGCTTAGACCCTACAGCCAATTCACCCCTCCACTTT.

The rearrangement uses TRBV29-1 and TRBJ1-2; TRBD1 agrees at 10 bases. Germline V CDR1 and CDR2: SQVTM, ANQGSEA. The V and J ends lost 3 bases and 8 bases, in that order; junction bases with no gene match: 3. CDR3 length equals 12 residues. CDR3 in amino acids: CSVDGQGDGYTF. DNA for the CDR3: TGCAGCGTTGACGGACAGGGGGACGGCTACACCTTC.

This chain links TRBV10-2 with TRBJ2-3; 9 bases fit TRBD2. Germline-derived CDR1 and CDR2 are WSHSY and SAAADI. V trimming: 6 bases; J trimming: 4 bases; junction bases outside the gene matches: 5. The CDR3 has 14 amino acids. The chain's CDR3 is CASRTGLAADTQYF. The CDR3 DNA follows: TGCGCCAGCAGGACGGGACTAGCTGCAGATACGCAGTATTTT.

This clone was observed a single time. The DNA of the CDR3 is TGCAGCGTTACCAGACAGGGCCCCACTGAAGCTTTCTTT. It specifies CSVTRQGPTEAFF. V usage is TRBV29-1 and J usage is TRBJ1-1, with 7 positions matching TRBD1. V shed 5 bases, J shed 4 bases, and the junction held 7 bases outside the gene matches. The CDR3 totals 13 residues. Germline CDR1 reads SQVTM; CDR2 reads ANQGSEA.